This is a list of T cell receptor beta chains from one sample in a study of blood T cell repertoires in COVID-19. Only in-frame clones appear in the TCRdb table, and some are missing; sequencing was by immunoSEQ multiplex PCR. The profile covers hundreds of thousands of clones, with approximately 87% appearing a single time and 3% to 3.5% taken by the ten largest. The sequencing input was PBMCs or T cells enriched from blood (not recorded which). The receptor source for this set is a woman between 45 and 65 years old in a cohort exposed to, infected with or recovered from COVID-19 (not recorded which). The CDR3 runs from the conserved cysteine through the conserved F or W. Each record gives: J gene, D gene, clone size, V gene, CDR3 DNA, CDR3 protein. The D gene is left open where the match is weak. Rows give clone size only sometimes, using once, few, many, or a class for an expanded clone.

>TRBJ2-1|TRBD1|NA|TRBV5-4
TGTGCCAGCAGCTCCCGACAGGGCTCCTACAATGAGCAGTTCTTC
CASSSRQGSYNEQFF
>TRBJ2-3|TRBD2|NA|TRBV7-2
TGTGCCAGCAGCTTAGGACTAGCGGGGTCAGATACGCAGTATTTT
CASSLGLAGSDTQYF
>TRBJ1-6|NA|NA|TRBV12-5
TGTGCTAGTGCTCTCGAGGAGAGATCACCCCTCCACTTT
CASALEERSPLHF
>TRBJ1-2|TRBD1|NA|TRBV5-1
TGCGCCAGCAGCTTGGAAGGGACAGCAGGTGGCTACACCTTC
CASSLEGTAGGYTF
>TRBJ2-1|NA|NA|TRBV2
TGTGCCAGCAGTGTTTTAGACAATGAGCAGTTCTTC
CASSVLDNEQFF
>TRBJ1-5|NA|NA|TRBV5-1
TGCGCCAGCAGCTTGGGAGATCCCAATCAGCCCCAGCATTTT
CASSLGDPNQPQHF
>TRBJ1-1|TRBD1|NA|TRBV3-1/TRBV3-2
TGTGCCAGCAGCCAAGCGGACAGGCCCCTTGGAGCTTTCTTT
CASSQADRPLGAFF
>TRBJ2-7|TRBD1|once|TRBV19
TGTGCCAGTAGCGGACAGGTTAACTCCTACGAGCAGTACTTC
CASSGQVNSYEQYF
>TRBJ1-1|NA|NA|TRBV28
TGTGCCAGCAGTTTCCCAGAGAACACTGAAGCTTTCTTT
CASSFPENTEAFF
>TRBJ1-3|NA|few|TRBV29-1
TGCAGCGTTGAGCGTTTTCGGAACACCATATATTTT
CSVERFRNTIYF
>TRBJ1-3|NA|NA|TRBV20-1
TGCAGTGCTAGTGTGTTGTCGGCTGGAAACACCATATATTTT
CSASVLSAGNTIYF